The 10 T cell receptor beta chains below were found in one sample sequenced in a study of HIV-infected patients and healthy controls (dated by TCRdb to between 2014 and 2016). Library creation used 5' RACE. The sequencing machine was an Illumina MiSeq. TCRdb trimmed the raw reads at Q25, called clones with MiXCR and kept productive beta chains. Merged by CDR3 protein, the rows form single entries marked with the most common genes and DNA. In all, the sample holds about 67,000 distinct CDR3 sequences, and about 17% of those were seen once. Approximately 5.3% of the sample goes to the ten largest clones. The sequenced sample was CD4+ T cells from blood. Receptors were obtained from a human donor in good health.

In its sample, this clonotype was seen a few times. The J gene is TRBJ1-5, the V gene TRBV7-8; no clear D. Germline V gene sequence: CDR1 SGHVS, CDR2 FQNEAQ. This CDR3 spans 13 amino acids. The V end was cut by 8 bases, the J end by 2 bases, with 10 bases between. The CDR3 reads CASAPLGNQPQHF. Here the CDR3 DNA reads TGTGCCAGCGCCCCGTTGGGCAATCAGCCCCAGCATTTT.

Only a few counts were recorded for this clonotype. The chain has TRBV2 and TRBJ2-3, with TRBD2 identical over 7 bases. CDR1 SNHLY and CDR2 FYNNEI come from the germline V gene. V shed 6 bases, J shed 3 bases, and the junction held 6 bases outside the gene matches. There are 14 residues in the CDR3. The chain's CDR3 is CASRLGGGTDTQYF. DNA of the CDR3: TGTGCCAGCAGGCTGGGCGGGGGAACAGATACGCAGTATTTT.

The chain uses TRBV21-1 and TRBJ1-5; TRBD1 is taken as the D call from the table, unchecked against the DNA. TRBV21-1 is flagged as a pseudogene. The CDR3 covers 16 residues. The CDR3 coding sequence is TGTGCCAGCAGCCGTGGCCGTTTACAGGGCAATCAGCCCCAGCATTTT. Translating gives CASSRGRLQGNQPQHF.

This clonotype has at least ten counts. The CDR3 here is CASSTTDGMNTEAFF. The CDR3, as DNA: TGTGCCAGCTCCACCACTGACGGAATGAACACTGAAGCTTTCTTT. The V and J genes are TRBV18 and TRBJ1-1; no clear D gene. The V gene's germline CDR1 is KGHSH and CDR2 LQKENI. The CDR3 spans 15 residues. V was pared by 6 bases and J by 0 bases, with 14 bases between.

This clonotype came up many times. The chain recombines TRBV15 with TRBJ2-3; tentative D call: TRBD2 (5 bases). The germline V and J ends were trimmed by 0 bases and 6 bases, with 10 bases remaining between them. There are 14 residues in the CDR3. Germline CDR1 reads LNHNV; CDR2 reads YYDKDF (reference sequence). The chain's CDR3 is CATSREAGPDTQYF. The DNA of the CDR3 is TGTGCCACCAGCAGAGAGGCGGGCCCGGATACGCAGTATTTT.

The J gene is TRBJ2-7, the V gene TRBV20-1; the D gene is possibly TRBD1 (6 bases). The ends were cut back, 5 bases at V and 7 bases at J, with 18 bases in the middle. This CDR3 is built from 13 residues. Germline V lookup: CDR1 DFQATT, CDR2 SNEGSKA (reference sequence). CDR3 DNA sequence: TGCAGTGCTTCGAACAGGGATCTGGGAGAGCAGTACTTC. Protein product: CSASNRDLGEQYF.

This clonotype occurred a few times. The chain links TRBV5-1 to TRBJ2-5; D is undetermined. Per germline, CDR1 SGHRS and CDR2 YFSETQ. The V gene lost 0 bases and the J gene lost 1 base, with 7 bases spanning the gap. The length of the CDR3 is 14 residues. The CDR3 DNA is TGCGCCAGCAGCTTGGGGGCAAGCCAAGAGACCCAGTACTTC. Its translation: CASSLGASQETQYF.

The chain combines TRBV4-2 with TRBJ1-4; D is unclear. The CDR3 consists of 15 residues. Trimming took 1 base from V and 6 from J, leaving 12 bases between them. CDR1 is LGHNA, CDR2 YNFKEQ, per germline. The CDR3 protein is CASSQAHSSDEKLFF. The CDR3 region has the DNA TGTGCCAGCAGCCAAGCACACTCTTCGGATGAAAAACTGTTTTTT.

The V and J genes are TRBV20-1 and TRBJ2-7; TRBD1 might be the D (6 bases). The V end lost 4 bases, the J end lost 1 base, and 17 bases lay between the germline ends. CDR1 and CDR2 (germline): DFQATT, SNEGSKA (reference sequence). The CDR3 extends over 15 amino acids. In DNA, the CDR3 is TGCAGTGCTAACCGCTTCGGGACACCTTCCTACGAGCAGTACTTC. The encoded protein is CSANRFGTPSYEQYF.

This rearrangement joins TRBV14 to TRBJ2-2; 7 bases agree with TRBD1. CDR1 and CDR2 (germline): SGHDN, FVKESK. The CDR3 totals 13 residues. Germline trimming cut 5 bases from V and 6 bases from J; bases unmatched to any gene: 3. The CDR3 protein is CASSWDSPGELFF. CDR3 nucleotides: TGTGCCAGCAGCTGGGACAGTCCCGGGGAGCTGTTTTTT.